The sequence of this T cell receptor beta chain was determined in a study of response to subunit inactivated influenza vaccine. TCRdb reprocessed the RT-PCR reads via MiXCR and lists one record per CDR3 protein. The data contain about 700,000 distinct CDR3 sequences, more than 11% of them singletons. Many counts were recorded for this clonotype. Its antigen is unknown. The CDR3 is 15 amino acids. Germline-derived CDR1 and CDR2 are SGHRS and YFSETQ. V was pared by 2 bases and J by 7 bases, with 7 bases of the junction left unmatched. The study's findings and limits: A suggestion made by the authors is that each seasonal influenza vaccination recruits few new T cells.

The sequences come from PBMCs from blood, collected less than 15 days before vaccination. The J gene is TRBJ2-1, the V gene TRBV5-1, with 9 positions matching TRBD2. This sequence was found in a man over 45 who received an inactivated influenza vaccine. The CDR3 nucleotides are TGCGCCAGCAGCTTTTTAGCGGGAGCCCTTAATGAGCAGTTCTTC. It yields the protein CASSFLAGALNEQFF. Filled out from reference TRBV5-1 and TRBJ2-1, the complete variable domain reads KAGVTQTPRYLIKTRGQQVTLSCSPISGHRSVSWYQQTPGQGLQFLFEYFSETQRNKGNFPGRFSGRQFSNSRSEMNVSTLELGDSALYLCASSFLAGALNEQFFGPGTRLTVL.